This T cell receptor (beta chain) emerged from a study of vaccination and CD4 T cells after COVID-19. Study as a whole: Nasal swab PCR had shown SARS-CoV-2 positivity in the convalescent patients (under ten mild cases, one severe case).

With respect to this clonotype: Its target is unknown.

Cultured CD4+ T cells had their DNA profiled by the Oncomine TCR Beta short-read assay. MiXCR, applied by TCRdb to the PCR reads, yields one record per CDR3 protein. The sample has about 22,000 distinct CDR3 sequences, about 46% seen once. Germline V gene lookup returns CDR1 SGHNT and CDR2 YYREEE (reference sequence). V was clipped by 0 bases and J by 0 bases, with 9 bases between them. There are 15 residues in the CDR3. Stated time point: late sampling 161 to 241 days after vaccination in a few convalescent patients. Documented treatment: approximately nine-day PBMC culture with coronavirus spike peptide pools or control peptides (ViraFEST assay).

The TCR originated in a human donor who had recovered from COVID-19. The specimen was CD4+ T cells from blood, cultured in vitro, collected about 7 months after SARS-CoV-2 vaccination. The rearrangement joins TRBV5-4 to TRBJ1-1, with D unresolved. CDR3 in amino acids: CASSLAGRMNTEAFF. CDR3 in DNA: TGTGCCAGCAGCTTGGCAGGACGGATGAACACTGAAGCTTTCTTT.